This is a list of T cell receptor beta chains from one sample in a study of blood T cell repertoires in COVID-19. Some clones are missing from TCRdb's copy, which holds only in-frame ones; the method was immunoSEQ multiplex PCR. The sample has about 87,000 clones; about nine tenths are singletons. Sequenced material: peripheral blood. These receptors were collected from a woman older than 75 with acute or convalescent COVID-19. Each CDR3 is given with its conserved first and last residue. Each record gives: CDR3 protein, CDR3 DNA, V gene, J gene, D gene. A D gene is named only where the DNA matches it firmly.

CDR3 protein: CASSSGGLAGNYNEQFF
CDR3 DNA: TGTGCCAGCAGCTCAGGGGGTCTAGCGGGTAACTACAATGAGCAGTTCTTC
V gene: TRBV5-4
J gene: TRBJ2-1
D gene: .

CDR3 protein: CASSHFGPGVSYEQYF
CDR3 DNA: TGTGCCAGCAGCCATTTTGGGCCAGGGGTCTCCTACGAGCAGTACTTC
V gene: TRBV4-2
J gene: TRBJ2-7
D gene: .

CDR3 protein: CASSKGGGAWDTEAFF
CDR3 DNA: TGTGCCAGCAGCAAAGGAGGGGGCGCCTGGGACACTGAAGCTTTCTTT
V gene: TRBV3-1/TRBV3-2
J gene: TRBJ1-1
D gene: TRBD1

CDR3 protein: CASSRDRAIANTNYGYTF
CDR3 DNA: TGTGCCAGCAGCCGTGACAGGGCGATTGCGAACACTAACTATGGCTACACCTTC
V gene: TRBV6-2/TRBV6-3
J gene: TRBJ1-2
D gene: TRBD1

CDR3 protein: CASSFGGYESPLHF
CDR3 DNA: TGTGCCAGCAGCTTCGGAGGGTATGAGTCACCCCTCCACTTT
V gene: TRBV7-9
J gene: TRBJ1-6
D gene: .

CDR3 protein: CASSTGMGQPQHF
CDR3 DNA: TGTGCCAGTAGTACGGGGATGGGGCAGCCCCAGCATTTT
V gene: TRBV19
J gene: TRBJ1-5
D gene: .

CDR3 protein: CASRGTGEEKLFF
CDR3 DNA: TGTGCCAGCAGGGGGACAGGGGAAGAAAAACTGTTTTTT
V gene: TRBV2
J gene: TRBJ1-4
D gene: TRBD1

CDR3 protein: CAWKGQRAEQYF
CDR3 DNA: TGTGCCTGGAAGGGCCAGCGGGCCGAGCAGTACTTC
V gene: TRBV30
J gene: TRBJ2-7
D gene: .

CDR3 protein: CASALGKGLGHTQYF
CDR3 DNA: TGTGCCAGCGCCCTGGGCAAGGGCCTGGGGCATACGCAGTATTTT
V gene: TRBV11-3
J gene: TRBJ2-3
D gene: .

CDR3 protein: CASSFAGTGDEQYF
CDR3 DNA: TGTGCCAGCAGCTTTGCCGGGACAGGGGACGAGCAGTACTTC
V gene: TRBV7-2
J gene: TRBJ2-7
D gene: TRBD1